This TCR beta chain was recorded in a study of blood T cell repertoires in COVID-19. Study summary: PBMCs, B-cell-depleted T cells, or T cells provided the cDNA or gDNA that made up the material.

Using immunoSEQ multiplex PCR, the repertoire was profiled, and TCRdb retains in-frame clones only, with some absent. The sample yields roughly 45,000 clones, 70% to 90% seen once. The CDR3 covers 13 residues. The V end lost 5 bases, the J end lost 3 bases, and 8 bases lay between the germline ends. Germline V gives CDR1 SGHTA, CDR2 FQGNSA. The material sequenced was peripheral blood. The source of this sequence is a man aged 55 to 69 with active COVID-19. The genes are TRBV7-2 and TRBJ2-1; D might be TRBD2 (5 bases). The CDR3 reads CASSPGVYNEQFF. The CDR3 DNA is TGTGCCAGCAGCCCCGGGGTCTACAATGAGCAGTTCTTC.